Each of the 31 T cell receptor beta chains below was sequenced from the same sample in a study of cytomegalovirus exposure and HLA in healthy donors. This PCR relied on a set of 60 Vbeta primers and 13 Jbeta primers. Sequenced by immunoSEQ multiplex PCR; TCRdb stores in-frame clones only, minus some. Found here are fewer than 200,000 clones, less than 85% of them singletons; the top ten hold around 5.7%. The sequencing sample was made of PBMCs. Receptors were obtained from a man in his forties in good health and CMV-seronegative.

This chain uses TRBV7-8 with TRBJ2-3; 7 bases are shared with TRBD1. Germline V gene sequence: CDR1 SGHVS, CDR2 FQNEAQ. The CDR3 spans 17 residues. Germline trimming cut 0 bases from V and 4 bases from J; bases unmatched to any gene: 10. The CDR3 protein is CASSLAFGQAMADTQYF. The CDR3 nucleotides are TGTGCCAGCAGCTTAGCCTTTGGACAGGCTATGGCAGATACGCAGTATTTT. Variable domain in full (rest from reference TRBV7-8 and TRBJ2-3): GAGVSQSPRYKVAKRGQDVALRCDPISGHVSLFWYQQALGQGPEFLTYFQNEAQLDKSGLPSDRFFAERPEGSVSTLKIQRTQQEDSAVYLCASSLAFGQAMADTQYFGPGTRLTVL.

The chain joins TRBV19 to TRBJ2-5; D remains unclear. Germline values: CDR1 LNHDA, CDR2 SQIVND (reference sequence). The CDR3 extends over 12 amino acids. The germline V and J ends were trimmed by 3 bases and 5 bases, with 7 bases remaining between them. The CDR3 DNA reads as TGTGCCAGTAGTATCCCGCAGGAGACCCAGTACTTC. Amino acid sequence: CASSIPQETQYF.

V usage is TRBV4-1 and J usage is TRBJ1-1; 8 bases fit TRBD1. The CDR3 covers 14 residues. Germline assignment: CDR1 MGHRA and CDR2 YSYEKL. With 4 bases clipped from V and 1 base from J, the junction kept 2 bases outside the gene matches. CDR3 loop: CASSRTGRNTEAFF. The CDR3 DNA reads TGCGCCAGCAGCCGGACAGGGCGGAACACTGAAGCTTTCTTT.

The rearrangement links TRBV5-4 to TRBJ1-5; D not certain. Trimming took off 4 bases at V and 4 bases at J, with 12 bases between the two ends. The CDR3 covers 14 residues. CDR1 and CDR2 from the germline V gene are SGHNT and YYREEE (reference sequence). The CDR3 spells CASSPGSGNQPQHF. CDR3 bases: TGTGCCAGCAGCCCGGGCAGCGGTAATCAGCCCCAGCATTTT.

This chain joins TRBV7-2 and TRBJ1-2; 9 bases are shared with TRBD1. Losses at the gene ends were 5 bases for V and 7 bases for J; bases not matched to a gene: 8. This CDR3 region has 14 residues. Germline lookup yields CDR1 SGHTA and CDR2 FQGNSA. The CDR3 region has the DNA TGTGCCAGCAGCCCTATGACAGGGGGAGTTGGCTACACCTTC. Translated: CASSPMTGGVGYTF.

V gene TRBV18 combines with J gene TRBJ2-5; a weak D match, TRBD1 (5 bases). Germline CDR1 reads KGHSH; CDR2 reads LQKENI. This CDR3 spans 14 amino acids. V was cut by 2 bases and J by 0 bases, with 7 bases left in between. The CDR3 DNA follows: TGTGCCAGCTCACCAGGGGCCAACCAAGAGACCCAGTACTTC. As protein: CASSPGANQETQYF.

The chain combines TRBV19 with TRBJ1-1, with 8 nucleotides matching TRBD1. Per germline, CDR1 LNHDA and CDR2 SQIVND (reference sequence). With 4 bases clipped from V and 4 bases from J, the junction kept 5 bases outside the gene matches. The CDR3 sequence is 14 residues long. The CDR3 sequence: CASSRWTGSTEAFF. CDR3 sequence (DNA): TGTGCCAGTAGTAGATGGACAGGGAGCACTGAAGCTTTCTTT.

The rearrangement uses TRBV7-3 and TRBJ2-3; D unclear. CDR3 length: 13 amino acids. Trimming left V 5 bases short and J 5 bases short, with 11 bases between. The germline CDR1 and CDR2 sequences are SGHTA and FQGTGA. CDR3 sequence reads: CASSPQTQDTQYF. CDR3 nucleotides: TGTGCCAGCAGCCCCCAGACTCAAGATACGCAGTATTTT. The full variable domain, in which reference TRBV7-3 and TRBJ2-3 provide the parts outside the CDR3, is GAGVSQTPSNKVTEKGKYVELRCDPISGHTALYWYRQSLGQGPEFLIYFQGTGAADDSGLPNDRFFAVRPEGSVSTLKIQRTERGDSAVYLCASSPQTQDTQYFGPGTRLTVL.

The chain employs TRBV19 and TRBJ1-1; D perhaps matches TRBD1 (5 bases). The germline V gene has CDR1 LNHDA and CDR2 SQIVND (reference sequence). V dropped 3 bases and J dropped 4 bases, with 12 bases sitting between them. The CDR3 is made up of 14 amino acids. The CDR3 bases are TGTGCCAGTAGTATTAAAGGGGAGGGCACTGAAGCTTTCTTT. Amino acid sequence: CASSIKGEGTEAFF.

This clone has just a few counts. Within the sample, other DNA sequences also encode this same CDR3. The V call is TRBV5-1, the J call TRBJ2-2; 7 bases align to TRBD1. V lost 0 bases and J lost 4; bases outside the gene matches: 0. The CDR3 is made up of 14 amino acids. The germline V gene has CDR1 SGHRS and CDR2 YFSETQ. CDR3 in amino acids: CASSLAGGTGELFF. The CDR3 DNA reads as TGCGCCAGCAGCTTGGCAGGGGGCACCGGGGAGCTGTTTTTT. Supplemented by reference TRBV5-1 and TRBJ2-2, the full variable domain reads KAGVTQTPRYLIKTRGQQVTLSCSPISGHRSVSWYQQTPGQGLQFLFEYFSETQRNKGNFPGRFSGRQFSNSRSEMNVSTLELGDSALYLCASSLAGGTGELFFGEGSRLTVL.

This chain joins TRBV19 and TRBJ2-6; TRBD1 aligns across 11 bases. From germline, CDR1 is LNHDA and CDR2 SQIVND (reference sequence). The CDR3 is 16 residues long. Trimming at V came to 9 bases and at J to 1 base, leaving 5 bases not matched to a gene. The CDR3 region has the DNA TGTGCCAGCTCTGGACAGGGGGCGTCTGGGGCCAACGTCCTGACTTTC. It specifies CASSGQGASGANVLTF.

CDR3 nucleotide sequence: TGTGCCAGCAGCGCTAGCGCCCGCGGGAGGGCGGAGACCCAGTACTTC. Protein: CASSASARGRAETQYF. V and J are TRBV11-2 and TRBJ2-5; 9 bases align to TRBD2. V trimming: 5 bases; J trimming: 5 bases; junction bases outside the gene matches: 12. The CDR3 length is 16 residues. The germline V gene has CDR1 SGHAT and CDR2 FQNNGV.

This clone was observed a handful of times. This sequence joins TRBV30 and TRBJ1-5, with D possibly being TRBD1 (6 bases). CDR1 GTSNPN and CDR2 SVGIG come from the germline V gene (reference sequence). V dropped 0 bases and J dropped 2 bases, with 8 bases sitting between them. The CDR3 runs to 14 residues. CDR3 loop: CAWSVQGRNQPQHF. CDR3 coding DNA: TGTGCCTGGAGTGTACAGGGCCGCAATCAGCCCCAGCATTTT.

CDR3 sequence: CSVWESGNTIYF. The DNA for the CDR3 is TGCAGCGTATGGGAGTCTGGAAACACCATATATTTT. The V call is TRBV29-1, the J call TRBJ1-3; D not resolved. Trimming removed 6 bases at V and 1 base at J, with 7 bases between. This CDR3 comprises 12 residues. Per the germline V gene, CDR1 is SQVTM and CDR2 is ANQGSEA.

As concerns this clone: The sample contains more than one DNA sequence encoding this CDR3. J is TRBJ2-7 and V is TRBV5-1; D might be TRBD1 (7 bases). V lost 4 bases and J lost 0, with 14 bases in between. CDR1 and CDR2 from the germline V gene are SGHRS and YFSETQ. The CDR3 consists of 15 residues. CDR3 protein: CASSLRQGGSYEQYF. CDR3 bases: TGCGCCAGCAGCCTGAGGCAGGGGGGCTCCTACGAGCAGTACTTC. The full variable domain, rest sourced from reference TRBV5-1 and TRBJ2-7, is KAGVTQTPRYLIKTRGQQVTLSCSPISGHRSVSWYQQTPGQGLQFLFEYFSETQRNKGNFPGRFSGRQFSNSRSEMNVSTLELGDSALYLCASSLRQGGSYEQYFGPGTRLTVT.

The chain carries TRBV5-1 and TRBJ2-3; TRBD2 matches at 13 bases. Germline V CDR1 and CDR2: SGHRS, YFSETQ. V shed 4 bases and J 1 base; nucleotides not matched to a gene: 3. The length of the CDR3 is 16 residues. DNA of the CDR3: TGCGCCAGCAGCCTAGGGACTAGCGGGGGCACAGATACGCAGTATTTT. The encoded protein is CASSLGTSGGTDTQYF.

Comments on this clone: Other DNA sequences within the sample encode an identical CDR3. This chain uses TRBV18 with TRBJ2-5; 10 bases are a match to TRBD2. Germline CDR1 and CDR2: KGHSH and LQKENI. With 3 bases clipped from V and 4 bases from J, the junction kept 2 bases outside the gene matches. This CDR3 has 14 amino acids. CDR3 bases: TGTGCCAGCTCACCCAGCGGGAGGGGAGAGACCCAGTACTTC. Its translation: CASSPSGRGETQYF.

CDR3 nucleotide sequence: TGCGGGCAGCCCGGGACAGAGAGCAAGGAGACCCAGTACTTC. Translated: CGQPGTESKETQYF. V gene TRBV10-1 combines with J gene TRBJ2-5, with TRBD1 identical over 7 bases. CDR3 length equals 14 residues. CDR1 and CDR2 from the germline V gene are WNHNN and SYGVQD (reference sequence).

This chain links TRBV5-5 with TRBJ1-5; 8 nucleotides line up with TRBD1. Germline V gene data show CDR1 as SGHKS and CDR2 as YYEKEE (reference sequence). The CDR3 spans 14 residues. V dropped 4 bases and J dropped 15; count of bases not matched to a gene: 15. This CDR3 is CASSLGTAGQAAHF. DNA of the CDR3: TGTGCCAGCAGCCTGGGGACAGCGGGACAGGCCGCGCATTTT.

This rearrangement joins TRBV27 to TRBJ2-7, with D perhaps matching TRBD1 (5 bases). Looked up from germline, CDR1 is MNHEY and CDR2 is SMNVEV (reference sequence). The CDR3 spans 14 residues. Trimming removed 4 bases at V and 3 bases at J, with 13 bases between. The CDR3 DNA reads as TGTGCCAGCAGTTCATCGGACATCATCTACGAGCAGTACTTC. It specifies CASSSSDIIYEQYF.

The chain employs TRBV6-5 and TRBJ1-5, with unresolved D. The germline V and J ends were trimmed by 0 bases and 0 bases, with 9 bases remaining between them. Looked up from germline, CDR1 is MNHEY and CDR2 is SVGAGI. This CDR3 comprises 16 residues. The chain's CDR3 is CASSYSRPLSNQPQHF. CDR3 DNA sequence: TGTGCCAGCAGTTACTCGAGGCCGCTTAGCAATCAGCCCCAGCATTTT.

This clone was seen many times. This chain links TRBV6-1 with TRBJ1-4; D uncertain. Germline V gene sequence: CDR1 MNHNS, CDR2 SASEGT. The V and J ends lost 7 bases and 4 bases respectively, with 10 bases between them. The CDR3 length is 13 residues. The CDR3: CASMRAFNEKLFF. CDR3 nucleotide sequence: TGTGCCAGCATGAGAGCTTTTAATGAAAAACTGTTTTTT.

V is TRBV5-4 and J is TRBJ1-1, with D possibly being TRBD1 (6 bases). Trimming cost V 4 bases and J 0 bases, with 10 bases left between them. Germline values: CDR1 SGHNT, CDR2 YYREEE (reference sequence). The CDR3 is made up of 14 amino acids. In DNA, the CDR3 is TGTGCCAGCAGCCCAAGGACAGTGAACACTGAAGCTTTCTTT. It translates to CASSPRTVNTEAFF.

The chain combines TRBV9 with TRBJ2-3; no clear D. CDR3 length: 14 amino acids. Germline V gene sequence: CDR1 SGDLS, CDR2 YYNGEE. Trimming cost V 0 bases and J 6 bases, with 11 bases left between them. The CDR3, as DNA: TGTGCCAGCAGCGTAGCGACCAGGTTGGATACGCAGTATTTT. Amino acid sequence: CASSVATRLDTQYF. The complete variable domain, with remaining parts taken from reference TRBV9 and TRBJ2-3, reads DSGVTQTPKHLITATGQRVTLRCSPRSGDLSVYWYQQSLDQGLQFLIQYYNGEERAKGNILERFSAQQFPDLHSELNLSSLELGDSALYFCASSVATRLDTQYFGPGTRLTVL.

V usage is TRBV7-9 and J usage is TRBJ1-5, with D uncertain. The CDR3 runs 16 residues. Deletions cut 5 bases from V and 0 bases from J, with 14 bases between. Looked up from germline, CDR1 is SEHNR and CDR2 is FQNEAQ (reference sequence). The CDR3 nucleotides read TGTGCCAGCAGCATGGGTGGAGATTATAGCAATCAGCCCCAGCATTTT. Translated: CASSMGGDYSNQPQHF.

The gene calls are TRBV29-1 and TRBJ1-3; D might be TRBD1 (5 bases). The CDR3 sequence is 14 residues long. The germline V and J ends were trimmed by 5 bases and 4 bases, with 15 bases remaining between them. The germline V gene has CDR1 SQVTM and CDR2 ANQGSEA. The CDR3 is CSVSQGLSGNTIYF. CDR3 DNA: TGCAGCGTTTCGCAGGGTCTTTCGGGAAACACCATATATTTT.

This clone has a single count. The chain links TRBV5-1 to TRBJ2-1, with 8 bases matching TRBD2. The CDR3 runs to 15 residues. Germline assignment: CDR1 SGHRS and CDR2 YFSETQ. With V trimmed by 2 bases and J by 8 bases, 9 bases remained unmatched. CDR3 amino acids: CASSLNSGSMYEQFF. DNA for the CDR3: TGCGCCAGCAGCTTAAACAGCGGGAGTATGTATGAGCAGTTCTTC.

This rearrangement joins TRBV27 to TRBJ2-1; 8 positions agree with TRBD1. After removal of 3 bases from V and 9 bases from J, the junction contained 7 bases not matched to a gene. CDR1 is MNHEY and CDR2 is SMNVEV in the germline V gene (reference sequence). CDR3 length equals 14 residues. The CDR3 here is CASSLTGVGGEQFF. Here the CDR3 DNA reads TGTGCCAGCAGTTTGACAGGGGTTGGTGGTGAGCAGTTCTTC.

The chain links TRBV19 to TRBJ1-2; D is unresolved. Germline-derived CDR1 and CDR2 are LNHDA and SQIVND (reference sequence). The CDR3 has 16 residues. The V gene lost 1 base and the J gene lost 4 bases, with 16 bases spanning the gap. CDR3 sequence: CASSIGAAKKVYGYTF. In DNA, the CDR3 is TGTGCCAGTAGTATAGGGGCCGCTAAGAAGGTCTATGGCTACACCTTC.

The chain combines TRBV19 with TRBJ2-3, with TRBD2 matching 16 bases. Germline values: CDR1 LNHDA, CDR2 SQIVND (reference sequence). The CDR3 runs to 19 residues. The ends lost 5 bases at V and 4 bases at J; junction bases unmatched: 12. The CDR3 sequence: CASSPQTGLAGGRADTQYF. For the CDR3, the DNA is TGTGCCAGTAGTCCGCAGACGGGACTAGCGGGAGGGCGGGCAGATACGCAGTATTTT.

J is TRBJ2-1 and V is TRBV7-6; D is uncertain. This CDR3 contains 14 residues. The germline V and J ends were trimmed by 3 bases and 4 bases, with 10 bases remaining between them. The germline CDR1 and CDR2 sequences are SGHVS and FNYEAQ. CDR3 bases: TGTGCCAGCAGCTTCGGAGAACTGTACAATGAGCAGTTCTTC. This translates into CASSFGELYNEQFF.